These T cell receptor beta chains were read from a single sample in a study of PD-L1 blockade in urothelial cancer. The protocol was immunoSEQ multiplex PCR, while the TCRdb copy is restricted to in-frame clones and leaves out a portion. This sample yields some 53,000 clones, of which approximately 80% are seen a single time; 3.5% to 4.5% belongs to the top ten. Sequencing was performed on PBMCs, taken around atezolizumab (anti-PD-L1) treatment. These TCRs come from a man between 65 and 80 years old with urothelial cancer. The CDR3 runs from the conserved cysteine through the conserved F or W. The D gene is left open where the match is weak. Expanded clones get a size class; other rows say once, few or many, or leave the size out.

>.|TRBV18|TRBJ2-7|.
TGTGCCAGCTCACCACCGGGGGGTCAAGCCTACGAGCAGTACTTC
CASSPPGGQAYEQYF
>.|TRBV18|TRBJ1-1|.
TGTGCCAGCTCACTACCCGGGGACACTGAAGCTTTCTTT
CASSLPGDTEAFF
>TRBD1|TRBV4-3|TRBJ2-3|.
TGCGCCAGCAGCCAGGGACAGGGGAGGACAGATACGCAGTATTTT
CASSQGQGRTDTQYF
>.|TRBV21-1|TRBJ2-2|few
TGTGCCAGCAGCAAAGCGCCAGCGAACACCGGGGAGCTGTTTTTT
CASSKAPANTGELFF
>.|TRBV7-3|TRBJ2-1|.
TGTGCCAGCAGCCCCGACAGAGGCTCCTACAATGAGCAGTTCTTC
CASSPDRGSYNEQFF
>.|TRBV6-1|TRBJ2-7|.
TGTGCCAGCAGTGAAGGACCAGGGGTCTCCTACGAGCAGTACTTC
CASSEGPGVSYEQYF
>.|TRBV30|TRBJ1-1|few
TGTGCCTGGAACAGAGTGAACACTGAAGCTTTCTTT
CAWNRVNTEAFF
>TRBD2|TRBV9|TRBJ2-1|.
TGTGCCAGCAGCGTAACTAGCGGTTTCGGTGAGCAGTTCTTC
CASSVTSGFGEQFF
>TRBD2|TRBV6-5|TRBJ2-3|.
TGTGCCAGCAAAAGGACTAGCGGCACAGATACGCAGTATTTT
CASKRTSGTDTQYF
>.|TRBV27|TRBJ1-1|.
TGTGCCAGCAGTTCTACGGACAGAAACCCTGAAGCTTTCTTT
CASSSTDRNPEAFF
>TRBD1|TRBV7-2|TRBJ1-1|.
TGTGCCAGCAGTTACCTGGGACAGGGTTCTTTCTTT
CASSYLGQGSFF
>.|TRBV6-1|TRBJ2-7|.
TGTGCCAGCAGTGAAAAACAGGGCTACGAGCAGTACTTC
CASSEKQGYEQYF
>.|TRBV7-2|TRBJ2-7|.
TGTGCCAGCAGCCCCTGGCTAAGGGGCTCCTACGAGCAGTACTTC
CASSPWLRGSYEQYF
>TRBD1|TRBV18|TRBJ2-7|.
TGTGCCAGCTCACCATCGGATTTAGGGGGCTTGTACTTC
CASSPSDLGGLYF
>.|TRBV11-1|TRBJ2-2|.
TGTGCCAGCAGCTTGGCGGGGCGGACCGGGGAGCTGTTTTTT
CASSLAGRTGELFF
>TRBD1|TRBV5-1|TRBJ2-2|few
TGCGCCAGCAGCCAAGGACAGGGGCCCGGGGAGCTGTTTTTT
CASSQGQGPGELFF
>TRBD2|TRBV2|TRBJ2-1|.
TGTGCCAGCAGTGGGGGGGGCTCCTACAATGAGCAGTTCTTC
CASSGGGSYNEQFF
>TRBD1|TRBV6-5|TRBJ2-3|few
TGTGCCAGCAGGACGGGACAGAGCACAGATACGCAGTATTTT
CASRTGQSTDTQYF
>TRBD1|TRBV6-5|TRBJ2-5|.
TGTGCCAGCAGCGAACAGGGGTTGAGGGCCCAGTACTTC
CASSEQGLRAQYF
>.|TRBV5-1|TRBJ1-3|once
TGCGCCAGCAGCTGGGATCCAACAGGGACTGGAAACACCATATATTTT
CASSWDPTGTGNTIYF
>.|TRBV4-3|TRBJ1-3|.
TGCGCCAGCAGCCAAGACCCCCCAGGGGCCTCTGGAAACACCATATATTTT
CASSQDPPGASGNTIYF
>TRBD1|TRBV7-2|TRBJ2-3|.
TGTGCCAGCAGCTATACAGGGGGCGCAGATACGCAGTATTTT
CASSYTGGADTQYF
>TRBD2|TRBV5-1|TRBJ2-5|.
TGCGCCAGCAGCTTGGGGGACGGCGGGGGGGCCAGGGAGACCCAGTACTTC
CASSLGDGGGARETQYF
>TRBD1|TRBV5-1|TRBJ2-4|.
TGCGCCAGCAGCTCGGGACAGGGGGACAAAAACATTCAGTACTTC
CASSSGQGDKNIQYF
>TRBD1|TRBV10-2|TRBJ2-2|.
TGCGCCAGCAGTGTGACAGGGGGTCCCGGGGAGCTGTTTTTT
CASSVTGGPGELFF
>TRBD2|TRBV2|TRBJ2-1|many
TGTGCCAGCAGTCGGACTAGCGGGGGTTCCTACAATGAGCAGTTCTTC
CASSRTSGGSYNEQFF
>TRBD2|TRBV7-9|TRBJ2-2|.
TGTGCCAGCAGCCCACTCCGGACTAGCGTGGGCGGGGAGCTGTTTTTT
CASSPLRTSVGGELFF
>TRBD1|TRBV7-6|TRBJ2-2|.
TGTGCCAGCAGCTTAGGACAGGGGATCGGGGAGCTGTTTTTT
CASSLGQGIGELFF
>.|TRBV28|TRBJ1-5|.
TGTGCCAGCAGCCAACAGGGAAATACGCGGCCCCAGCATTTT
CASSQQGNTRPQHF
>.|TRBV2|TRBJ1-2|.
TGTGCCAGCGGGAGAACCCCTAACTATGGCTACACCTTC
CASGRTPNYGYTF
>.|TRBV6-6|TRBJ1-1|.
TGTGCCAGCAGTCCTACCTCAGGGTTCACTGAAGCTTTCTTT
CASSPTSGFTEAFF
>.|TRBV6-4|TRBJ2-3|.
TGTGCCAGCAGTGAAGCCGCTGGCGGGAGCACAGATACGCAGTATTTT
CASSEAAGGSTDTQYF
>TRBD1|TRBV11-2|TRBJ2-1|.
TGTGCCAGCAGCTCCAGGGGGCAGGTGTACAATGAGCAGTTCTTC
CASSSRGQVYNEQFF
>.|TRBV6-1|TRBJ1-1|few
TGTGCCAGCACACTTCAGGCCCATGCGGGTGAAGCTTTCTTT
CASTLQAHAGEAFF
>TRBD2|TRBV7-8|TRBJ2-3|.
TGTGCCAGCAGCTTCCCCGAGGGCGGGGGGGCGAGGGAGGATACGCAGTATTTT
CASSFPEGGGAREDTQYF
>.|TRBV20-1|TRBJ2-5|.
TGCAGTGCTCTCCAAGAGACCCAGTACTTC
CSALQETQYF
>.|TRBV7-2|TRBJ1-2|once
TGTGCCAGCAGCTTGGGGCAGGGCTATGGCTACACCTTC
CASSLGQGYGYTF
>.|TRBV7-2|TRBJ1-5|few
TGTGCCAGCAGCTTGGGATCGGGGAGGGTACAGCCCCAGCATTTT
CASSLGSGRVQPQHF
>TRBD2|TRBV5-5|TRBJ2-3|.
TGTGCCAGCAGCTTGTGGACTAGCGGAGGCACAGATACGCAGTATTTT
CASSLWTSGGTDTQYF
>TRBD1|TRBV7-8|TRBJ2-7|.
TGTGCCAGCAGCTCCGCTCGGGACAGAAACTACGAGCAGTACTTC
CASSSARDRNYEQYF
>.|TRBV27|TRBJ2-7|few
TGTGCCAGCAGTTTGGCGGACAGACCCTACGAGCAGTACTTC
CASSLADRPYEQYF
>TRBD1|TRBV4-2|TRBJ1-1|.
TGTGCCAGCAGCCCACTGACAGGGGGCATAACTGAAGCTTTCTTT
CASSPLTGGITEAFF
>.|TRBV19|TRBJ2-2|.
TGTGCCAGTAAGGAGTCCACCGGGGAGCTGTTTTTT
CASKESTGELFF
>TRBD2|TRBV7-2|TRBJ2-1|.
TGTGCCAGCAGCTTAGTCGCGGGGCGCGGGAGGAATGAGCAGTTCTTC
CASSLVAGRGRNEQFF
>TRBD1|TRBV19|TRBJ1-5|.
TGTGCCAGTGAAAGACAGGGGACGAGCAATCAGCCCCAGCATTTT
CASERQGTSNQPQHF
>TRBD2|TRBV28|TRBJ2-1|.
TGTGCCAGCAGTTTCTACTCTAGCGGGAGCCGCAATGAGCAGTTCTTC
CASSFYSSGSRNEQFF
>.|TRBV29-1|TRBJ2-7|.
TGCAGCGTTGAAAGGGGCGCTAACGAGCAGTACTTC
CSVERGANEQYF
>TRBD2|TRBV7-2|TRBJ2-1|.
TGTGCCAGCAGCTCCCGATTTGGGGGGGGTTTGCACAATGAGCAGTTCTTC
CASSSRFGGGLHNEQFF
>.|TRBV7-2|TRBJ2-5|.
TGTGCCAGCAGCATTGCGGGACTCCCCGGGGAAGAGACCCAGTACTTC
CASSIAGLPGEETQYF
>.|TRBV6-6|TRBJ1-2|many
TGTGCCAGCAGTTACGGGACTAACAATGGCTACACCTTC
CASSYGTNNGYTF
>TRBD1|TRBV28|TRBJ1-2|.
TGTGCCAGCAGTCCCCAGACAGGGTTGAACTATGGCTACACCTTC
CASSPQTGLNYGYTF
>.|TRBV23-1|TRBJ2-7|.
TGCGCCAGCCTATCTCAGGGGAGGGACTCCGAAGAAATCCTATCCTACGAGCAGTACTTC
CASLSQGRDSEEILSYEQYF
>TRBD2|TRBV19|TRBJ2-1|once
TGTGCCAGTAGTATCGGTAGCGGGAGGGCCGGAACCTACAATGAGCAGTTCTTC
CASSIGSGRAGTYNEQFF
>TRBD2|TRBV6-6|TRBJ2-3|.
TGTGCCAGCACCAAAACGGGCGGGAGGAGCACAGATACGCAGTATTTT
CASTKTGGRSTDTQYF
>TRBD1|TRBV12-5|TRBJ1-1|.
TGTGCTAGTGGTACGGGGACAGGGGGACGGGAAGCTTTCTTT
CASGTGTGGREAFF
>.|TRBV11-3|TRBJ2-7|.
TGTGCCAGCAGCTTTATCGATAGATCCTACGAGCAGTACTTC
CASSFIDRSYEQYF